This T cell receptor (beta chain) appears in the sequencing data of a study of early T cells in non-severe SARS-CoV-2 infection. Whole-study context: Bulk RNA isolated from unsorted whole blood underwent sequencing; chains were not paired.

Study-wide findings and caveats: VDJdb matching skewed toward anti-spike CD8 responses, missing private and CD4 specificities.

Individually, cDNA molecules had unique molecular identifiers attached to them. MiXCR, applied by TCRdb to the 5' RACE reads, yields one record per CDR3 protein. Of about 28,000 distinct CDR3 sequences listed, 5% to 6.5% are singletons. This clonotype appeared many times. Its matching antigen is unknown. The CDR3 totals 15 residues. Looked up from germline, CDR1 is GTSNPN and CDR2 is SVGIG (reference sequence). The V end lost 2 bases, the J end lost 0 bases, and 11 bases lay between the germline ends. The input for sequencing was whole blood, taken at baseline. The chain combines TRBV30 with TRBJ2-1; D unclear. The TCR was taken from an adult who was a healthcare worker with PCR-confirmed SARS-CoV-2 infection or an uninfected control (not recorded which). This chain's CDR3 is CAWSQDRSSYNEQFF. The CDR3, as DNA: TGTGCCTGGAGTCAAGATAGGAGCTCCTACAATGAGCAGTTCTTC.